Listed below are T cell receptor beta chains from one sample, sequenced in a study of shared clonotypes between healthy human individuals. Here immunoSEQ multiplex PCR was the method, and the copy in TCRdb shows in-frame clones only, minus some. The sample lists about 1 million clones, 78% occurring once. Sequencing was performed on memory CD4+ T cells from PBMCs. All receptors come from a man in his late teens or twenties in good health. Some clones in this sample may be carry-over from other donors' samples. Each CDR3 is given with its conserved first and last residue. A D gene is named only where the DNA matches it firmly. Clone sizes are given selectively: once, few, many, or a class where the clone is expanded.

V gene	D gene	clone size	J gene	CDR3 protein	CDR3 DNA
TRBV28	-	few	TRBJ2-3	CASRLRGSDTQYF	TGTGCCAGCAGACTCAGGGGTTCAGATACGCAGTATTTT
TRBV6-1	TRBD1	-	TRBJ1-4	CATRQGATNEKLFF	TGTGCCACTAGACAGGGTGCAACTAATGAAAAACTGTTTTTT
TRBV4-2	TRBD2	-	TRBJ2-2	CASSQDLASGRGELFF	TGTGCCAGCAGCCAAGATTTGGCTAGCGGGAGAGGGGAGCTGTTTTTT
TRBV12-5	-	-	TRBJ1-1	CASGLVPHGRGLEAFF	TGTGCTAGTGGTTTGGTACCCCACGGGAGGGGTCTTGAAGCTTTCTTT
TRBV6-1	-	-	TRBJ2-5	CASSEVRQGSWETQYF	TGTGCCAGCAGTGAGGTGCGGCAGGGAAGTTGGGAGACCCAGTACTTC
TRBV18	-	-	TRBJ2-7	CASSPERDRRSSYEQYF	TGTGCCAGCTCACCGGAAAGGGACCGCCGCAGCTCCTACGAGCAGTACTTC
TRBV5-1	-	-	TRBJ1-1	CASSLAVQQNTEAFF	TGCGCCAGCAGCTTGGCGGTACAGCAGAACACTGAAGCTTTCTTT
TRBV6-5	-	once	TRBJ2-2	CASSTLRHGELFF	TGTGCCAGCAGTACCCTCAGGCACGGGGAGCTGTTTTTT
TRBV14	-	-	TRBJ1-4	CASSQNWGKGEKLFF	TGTGCCAGCAGCCAAAACTGGGGTAAAGGAGAAAAACTGTTTTTT
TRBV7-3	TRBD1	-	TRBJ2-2	CASSLKGNQFGDRGRTGELFF	TGTGCCAGCAGCTTAAAAGGCAATCAATTTGGGGACAGGGGTAGAACCGGGGAGCTGTTTTTT
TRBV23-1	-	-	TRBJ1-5	CASSQPGGTYSNQPQHF	TGCGCCAGCAGTCAACCGGGCGGGACTTATAGCAATCAGCCCCAGCATTTT
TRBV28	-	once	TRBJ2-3	CASSLNSLDTQYF	TGTGCCAGCAGCCTAAACTCCTTAGATACGCAGTATTTT
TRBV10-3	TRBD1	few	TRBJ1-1	CAITQGGMNTEAFF	TGTGCCATCACGCAGGGGGGCATGAACACTGAAGCTTTCTTT
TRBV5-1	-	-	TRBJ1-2	CASSLTVPSSGYTF	TGCGCCAGCAGCTTGACTGTTCCTAGTAGCGGCTACACCTTC
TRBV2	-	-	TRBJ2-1	CASGPFTSYNEQFF	TGTGCCAGCGGCCCCTTCACGTCCTACAATGAGCAGTTCTTC
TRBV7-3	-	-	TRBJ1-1	CASSLMPRGNTEAFF	TGTGCCAGCAGCTTGATGCCCAGAGGGAACACTGAAGCTTTCTTT
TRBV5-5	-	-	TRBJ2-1	CASSLAPTSYNEQFF	TGTGCCAGCAGCTTGGCCCCGACTAGCTACAATGAGCAGTTCTTC
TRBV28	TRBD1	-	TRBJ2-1	CASSTGTGEQFF	TGTGCCAGCAGTACCGGGACAGGGGAGCAGTTCTTC
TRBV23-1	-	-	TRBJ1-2	CASSQSVSPNYGYTF	TGCGCCAGCAGTCAATCGGTCAGCCCCAACTATGGCTACACCTTC
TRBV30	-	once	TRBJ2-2	CAWRGDRELFF	TGTGCCTGGAGGGGCGACCGGGAGCTGTTTTTT
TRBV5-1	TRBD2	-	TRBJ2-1	CASSRTSGSDEQFF	TGCGCCAGCAGCAGGACTAGCGGGAGCGATGAGCAGTTCTTC
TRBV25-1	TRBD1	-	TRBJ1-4	CASKKGAGEKLFF	TGTGCCAGCAAAAAGGGGGCTGGTGAAAAACTGTTTTTT
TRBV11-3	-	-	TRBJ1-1	CASSLGAGTEAFF	TGTGCCAGCAGCTTAGGAGCGGGCACTGAAGCTTTCTTT
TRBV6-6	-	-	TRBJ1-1	CASSYSMGYDTEAFF	TGTGCCAGCAGTTACTCGATGGGTTATGACACTGAAGCTTTCTTT
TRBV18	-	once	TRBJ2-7	CASSWGESYEQYF	TGTGCCAGCTCATGGGGGGAATCCTACGAGCAGTACTTC
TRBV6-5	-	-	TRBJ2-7	CASSYSISGPYEQYF	TGTGCCAGCAGTTACTCGATCTCAGGGCCCTACGAGCAGTACTTC
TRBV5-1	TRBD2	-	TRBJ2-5	CASSLILAGVETQYF	TGCGCCAGCAGCTTGATACTAGCGGGAGTGGAGACCCAGTACTTC
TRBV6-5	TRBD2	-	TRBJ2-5	CASVSGRAETQYF	TGTGCCAGCGTTAGCGGGAGGGCCGAGACCCAGTACTTC
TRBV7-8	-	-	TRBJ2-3	CASSLAGVTDTQYF	TGTGCCAGCAGCTTAGCGGGCGTTACAGATACGCAGTATTTT
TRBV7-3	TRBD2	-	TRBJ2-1	CASSLTGLAGGNEQFF	TGTGCCAGCAGCTTAACGGGACTAGCGGGAGGGAATGAGCAGTTCTTC
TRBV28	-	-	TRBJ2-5	CASQKWGAGETQYF	TGTGCCAGCCAGAAGTGGGGGGCGGGTGAGACCCAGTACTTC
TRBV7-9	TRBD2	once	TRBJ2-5	CASSLASGKETQYF	TGTGCCAGCAGCTTAGCTAGCGGGAAAGAGACCCAGTACTTC
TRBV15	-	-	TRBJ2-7	CATSRSLGQSYEQYF	TGTGCCACCAGCAGATCACTAGGACAGTCCTACGAGCAGTACTTC
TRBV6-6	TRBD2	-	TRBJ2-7	CASSYGSGNPWQYF	TGTGCCAGCAGTTACGGTAGCGGGAACCCTTGGCAGTACTTC
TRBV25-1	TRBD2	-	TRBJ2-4	CASRGGPGTSGRAGIQYF	TGTGCCAGCAGGGGGGGTCCAGGGACTAGCGGGAGGGCCGGCATTCAGTACTTC